The clone carrying this T cell receptor beta chain was seen a single time. These data originate in a study of identifying expanded T cells in peripheral blood. This CDR3 spans 16 amino acids. The V end was cut by 6 bases, the J end by 9 bases, with 25 bases between. Per the germline V gene, CDR1 is MNHNY and CDR2 is SVGAGI (reference sequence). The method was immunoSEQ multiplex PCR; TCRdb's version includes in-frame clones alone and lacks a portion of them. The data hold 120,000 or so clones, with approximately 80% observed a single time. The receptor was isolated from a person aged 18 to 75 in good health. Specimen: blood. The rearrangement uses TRBV6-6 and TRBJ2-3; D might be TRBD1 or TRBD2, each matching 5 bases. This chain's CDR3 is CASRASGEGPRGTQYF. In DNA, the CDR3 is TGTGCCAGCAGGGCGAGTGGAGAGGGTCCCCGGGGCACGCAGTATTTT.